The 28 T cell receptor beta chains below all came from one sample that was sequenced in a study of control samples from healthy donors and cancer patients. The method was immunoSEQ multiplex PCR; TCRdb's version includes in-frame clones alone and lacks a portion of them. The sample has 75,000 to 90,000 clones; around nine tenths are singletons. Material: blood. Every receptor here comes from a man aged 30 to 45 in good health.

Turning to this clone: This CDR3 is also generated by other DNA sequences in the sample. The chain uses TRBV4-1 and TRBJ2-3; TRBD2 aligns across 12 bases. Germline CDR1 and CDR2: MGHRA and YSYEKL. Germline trimming cut 1 base from V and 6 bases from J; bases unmatched to any gene: 8. The CDR3 has 17 residues. The CDR3 spells CASSQAASGGATDTQYF. The CDR3 coding sequence is TGCGCCAGCAGCCAAGCTGCTAGCGGGGGGGCCACGGATACGCAGTATTTT.

This rearrangement joins TRBV7-9 to TRBJ2-5; 7 bases are shared with TRBD2. V trimming: 5 bases; J trimming: 1 base; junction bases outside the gene matches: 7. This CDR3 is built from 15 residues. Germline V lookup: CDR1 SEHNR, CDR2 FQNEAQ (reference sequence). CDR3 region: CASSPLGGIQETQYF. The DNA for the CDR3 is TGTGCCAGCAGCCCCCTGGGAGGGATCCAAGAGACCCAGTACTTC.

V is TRBV30 and J is TRBJ1-2; D might be TRBD1 (5 bases). Germline V CDR1 and CDR2: GTSNPN, SVGIG (reference sequence). Deletions cut 5 bases from V and 0 bases from J, with 10 bases between. The CDR3 is 13 residues long. The CDR3 DNA is TGTGCCTGGCAGGACACAGCTAACTATGGCTACACCTTC. Its protein product is CAWQDTANYGYTF.

This sequence joins TRBV18 and TRBJ2-4; D is perhaps TRBD1 (7 bases). The length of the CDR3 is 16 residues. The V end was cut by 6 bases, the J end by 3 bases, with 18 bases between. Germline V gene lookup returns CDR1 KGHSH and CDR2 LQKENI. The CDR3, as DNA: TGTGCCAGCTCGCCCGGAGGGGGCCCGGGCAAAAACATTCAGTACTTC. Protein product: CASSPGGGPGKNIQYF.

This chain links TRBV5-1 with TRBJ2-3; perhaps TRBD1 as D (7 bases). Germline V gene lookup returns CDR1 SGHRS and CDR2 YFSETQ. The CDR3 totals 16 residues. V dropped 4 bases and J dropped 4 bases, with 19 bases sitting between them. CDR3 loop: CASSQGWQGGADTQYF. Written as DNA, the CDR3 is TGCGCCAGCAGCCAAGGGTGGCAGGGGGGTGCAGATACGCAGTATTTT.

J is TRBJ2-5 and V is TRBV19; D remains unclear. The germline V gene encodes CDR1 LNHDA and CDR2 SQIVND (reference sequence). V gave up 2 bases and J gave up 0 bases, with 7 bases separating them. This CDR3 is 14 amino acids long. CDR3 residues: CASSIRQNQETQYF. The DNA of the CDR3 is TGTGCCAGTAGTATAAGACAAAACCAAGAGACCCAGTACTTC. The full variable domain, in which reference TRBV19 and TRBJ2-5 provide the parts outside the CDR3, is DGGITQSPKYLFRKEGQNVTLSCEQNLNHDAMYWYRQDPGQGLRLIYYSQIVNDFQKGDIAEGYSVSREKKESFPLTVTSAQKNPTAFYLCASSIRQNQETQYFGPGTRLLVL.

The CDR3 loop reads CASGARASTDTQYF. As DNA, the CDR3 is TGTGCCAGCGGTGCGAGGGCTAGCACAGATACGCAGTATTTT. This chain links TRBV9 with TRBJ2-3, with D possibly matching TRBD2 (5 bases). CDR1 SGDLS and CDR2 YYNGEE come from the germline V gene. The CDR3 has 14 residues. V was pared by 7 bases and J by 0 bases, with 12 bases between.

This clone has just a few counts. The V gene is TRBV2, the J gene TRBJ2-2; 8 positions agree with TRBD2. This CDR3 is 16 amino acids long. Germline-derived CDR1 and CDR2 are SNHLY and FYNNEI. With 6 bases clipped from V and 4 bases from J, the junction kept 10 bases outside the gene matches. The CDR3 sequence: CASSPPGGPGTGELFF. The CDR3 DNA sequence: TGTGCCAGCAGCCCGCCGGGGGGGCCGGGCACCGGGGAGCTGTTTTTT.

This chain links TRBV21-1 with TRBJ2-4; the table's D call of TRBD2 was not tested on the DNA. TRBV21-1 represents a pseudogene. The CDR3 consists of 18 residues. The CDR3 DNA is TGTGCCAGCAGCAAAGCTATGAGGGCGGTCCTAGCCAAAAACATTCAGTACTTC. It is translated as CASSKAMRAVLAKNIQYF.

This chain joins TRBV5-5 and TRBJ2-5; 7 nucleotides align to TRBD1. The CDR3 loop spans 13 amino acids. With V trimmed by 4 bases and J by 3 bases, 3 bases remained unmatched. From germline, CDR1 is SGHKS and CDR2 YYEKEE (reference sequence). CDR3 amino acids: CASSLTGEETQYF. The CDR3 DNA is TGTGCCAGCAGCCTTACAGGGGAAGAGACCCAGTACTTC.

The chain recombines TRBV7-3 with TRBJ2-3; D not resolved. V was pared by 1 base and J by 4 bases, with 9 bases between. This CDR3 contains 14 residues. Per the germline V gene, CDR1 is SGHTA and CDR2 is FQGTGA. Written as DNA, the CDR3 is TGTGCCAGCAGCTTAATGCCCGCCCCAGATACGCAGTATTTT. This gives the protein CASSLMPAPDTQYF.

This clone has just a few counts. V gene TRBV12-3 or TRBV12-4 combines with J gene TRBJ1-2, with D uncertain. This CDR3 is 12 amino acids long. Trimming left V 5 bases short and J 8 bases short, with 12 bases between. The CDR3 region is CASSAGVEGYTF. The DNA for the CDR3 is TGTGCCAGCAGTGCTGGAGTTGAGGGCTACACCTTC.

This clone was observed a handful of times. V usage is TRBV11-2 and J usage is TRBJ2-7; D assignment may be TRBD1 or TRBD2 (5 bases each). Trimming cost V 5 bases and J 3 bases, with 14 bases left between them. The CDR3 is 14 residues long. The germline V gene has CDR1 SGHAT and CDR2 FQNNGV. As DNA, the CDR3 is TGTGCCAGCAGCGGTACCCCGGGGCTCTACGAGCAGTACTTC. This translates into CASSGTPGLYEQYF.

V and J are TRBV5-1 and TRBJ1-2; weak D call: TRBD1 (5 bases). The CDR3 spans 15 residues. V lost 3 bases, J lost 4 bases, and 16 bases lay in between. CDR1 is SGHRS and CDR2 is YFSETQ in the germline V gene. The CDR3 here is CASSSTADSLYGYTF. CDR3 DNA: TGCGCCAGCAGCTCCACCGCCGACAGTCTCTATGGCTACACCTTC.

The chain recombines TRBV5-1 with TRBJ1-1; TRBD1 matches at 10 bases. Germline assignment: CDR1 SGHRS and CDR2 YFSETQ. The CDR3 has 16 amino acids. After removal of 0 bases from V and 0 bases from J, the junction contained 2 bases not matched to a gene. The CDR3 reads CASSLGTGGMNTEAFF. CDR3 coding DNA: TGCGCCAGCAGCTTGGGGACAGGGGGAATGAACACTGAAGCTTTCTTT.

V is TRBV2 and J is TRBJ2-3, with 12 nucleotides matching TRBD2. The CDR3 consists of 16 residues. Losses at the gene ends were 7 bases for V and 2 bases for J; bases not matched to a gene: 7. Germline lookup yields CDR1 SNHLY and CDR2 FYNNEI. In DNA, the CDR3 is TGTGCCAGCAACCCACTAGCGGGGGGCCCCACAGATACGCAGTATTTT. Translating it yields CASNPLAGGPTDTQYF.

This sequence joins TRBV3-1 (or the pseudogene TRBV3-2) and TRBJ2-5; weak D call: TRBD1 (6 bases). Germline CDR1 reads LGHDT; CDR2 reads YNNKEL (reference sequence). The V end lost 4 bases, the J end lost 10 bases, and 22 bases lay between the germline ends. The CDR3 extends over 15 amino acids. The CDR3, as DNA: TGTGCCAGCAGCCTTATTACAGGGATGAAGAGAGGCCAGTACTTC. This translates into CASSLITGMKRGQYF.

The CDR3 sequence is CASRQEGTEAFF. In nucleotides, the CDR3 is TGTGCCAGTCGCCAGGAGGGGACTGAAGCTTTCTTT. The V gene is TRBV19, the J gene TRBJ1-1; possibly TRBD1 for D (5 bases). The CDR3 consists of 12 residues. Looked up from germline, CDR1 is LNHDA and CDR2 is SQIVND (reference sequence). Trimming stripped 8 bases from V and 5 bases from J, with 12 bases between.

This clone was picked up a small number of times. V is TRBV28 and J is TRBJ1-2; 7 nucleotides line up with TRBD1. The CDR3 loop spans 12 amino acids. CDR1 is MDHEN and CDR2 is SYDVKM in the germline V gene. Trimming cost V 3 bases and J 10 bases; bases outside gene matches: 5. CDR3 coding DNA: TGTGCCAGCAGTTTCCGGGACAGACACTACACCTTC. The encoded protein is CASSFRDRHYTF.

This rearrangement joins TRBV6-5 to TRBJ1-2; 7 nucleotides line up with TRBD1. Germline CDR1 is MNHEY and CDR2 is SVGAGI. This CDR3 comprises 15 residues. The J segment lost 1 base and the V segment lost 7 bases, leaving 9 bases of the junction unmatched. The CDR3 coding sequence is TGTGCCAGCAACGAACAGGGGCGGATTAACTATGGCTACACCTTC. It specifies CASNEQGRINYGYTF.

The genes are TRBV6-5 and TRBJ1-2; tentatively, D is TRBD1 (6 bases). The germline V gene has CDR1 MNHEY and CDR2 SVGAGI. CDR3 length: 15 amino acids. V lost 7 bases and J 1 base, leaving 16 bases between the germline ends. The DNA of the CDR3 is TGTGCCAGCAAATTACAGGGCGGCAATAACTATGGCTACACCTTC. The encoded protein is CASKLQGGNNYGYTF.

The chain is built from TRBV28 and TRBJ1-2, with D unresolved. CDR3 length: 14 residues. Germline CDR1 MDHEN, CDR2 SYDVKM. V dropped 6 bases and J dropped 3 bases, with 14 bases sitting between them. In DNA, the CDR3 is TGTGCCAGCAGCCCCCCCGGGTTCTACTATGGCTACACCTTC. Encoded protein: CASSPPGFYYGYTF.

This chain links TRBV9 with TRBJ2-5; possibly TRBD2 for D (7 bases). V lost 1 base to trimming and J lost 2 bases, with 9 bases between them. From germline, CDR1 is SGDLS and CDR2 YYNGEE. This CDR3 spans 14 amino acids. The chain's CDR3 is CASSVRGGQETQYF. The CDR3 bases are TGTGCCAGCAGCGTAAGGGGGGGGCAAGAGACCCAGTACTTC.

The V gene is TRBV7-9, the J gene TRBJ2-5; 11 bases match TRBD2. The V gene end was trimmed by 0 bases and the J gene end by 4 bases; junction bases not matched to a gene: 1. The CDR3 loop spans 15 amino acids. Looked up from germline, CDR1 is SEHNR and CDR2 is FQNEAQ (reference sequence). CDR3 sequence (DNA): TGTGCCAGCAGCTTAGCGCTAGCGGGGGGAGAGACCCAGTACTTC. This gives the protein CASSLALAGGETQYF.

V gene TRBV6-1 combines with J gene TRBJ2-5; 11 bases match TRBD2. CDR1 MNHNS and CDR2 SASEGT come from the germline V gene. With V trimmed by 1 base and J by 0 bases, 4 bases remained unmatched. CDR3 size: 17 residues. The DNA for the CDR3 is TGTGCCAGCAGTGAAGGAGCTAGCGGGGGGTACCAAGAGACCCAGTACTTC. Translating it yields CASSEGASGGYQETQYF.

This chain links TRBV11-2 with TRBJ1-1, with 12 bases fitting TRBD1. This CDR3 comprises 15 residues. The ends lost 4 bases at V and 4 bases at J; junction bases unmatched: 4. The V gene's germline CDR1 is SGHAT and CDR2 FQNNGV. DNA for the CDR3: TGTGCCAGCAGCTCCAAGGGACAGGGGGCCACTGAAGCTTTCTTT. This sequence encodes CASSSKGQGATEAFF.

The DNA for the CDR3 is TGCGCCAGCAGCGCCGAAAAAGCGGGGATAATAACTAATGAAAAACTGTTTTTT. Protein: CASSAEKAGIITNEKLFF. The gene calls are TRBV5-1 and TRBJ1-4; D is undetermined. The CDR3 sequence is 18 residues long. Germline assignment: CDR1 SGHRS and CDR2 YFSETQ. V was shortened by 4 bases and J by 1 base, with 20 bases between the two germline ends.

The genes are TRBV24-1 and TRBJ2-1; D may be TRBD2 (6 bases). There are 11 residues in the CDR3. V was cut by 7 bases and J by 7 bases, with 7 bases left in between. Germline CDR1 is KGHDR and CDR2 is SFDVKD. The CDR3 region has the DNA TGTGCCACCAGGGAGGGGAATGAGCAGTTCTTC. As protein: CATREGNEQFF.